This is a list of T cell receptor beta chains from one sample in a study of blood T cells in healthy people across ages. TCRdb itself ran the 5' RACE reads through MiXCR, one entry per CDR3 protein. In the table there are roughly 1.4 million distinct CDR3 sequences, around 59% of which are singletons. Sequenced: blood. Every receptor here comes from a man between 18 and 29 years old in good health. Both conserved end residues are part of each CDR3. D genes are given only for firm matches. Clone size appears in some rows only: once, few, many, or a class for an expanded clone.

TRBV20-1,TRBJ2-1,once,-,CSASGAGGFYNEQFF,TGCAGTGCTAGCGGGGCTGGGGGATTTTACAATGAGCAGTTCTTC
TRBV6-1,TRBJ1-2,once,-,CASSVNTEGYGYTF,TGTGCCAGCAGTGTGAACACCGAGGGCTATGGCTACACCTTC
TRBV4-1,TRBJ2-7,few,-,CASSPPGSPYEQYF,TGCGCCAGCAGCCCTCCCGGGTCCCCCTACGAGCAGTACTTC
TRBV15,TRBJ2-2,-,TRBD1,CATSFGQVYTGELFF,TGTGCCACCAGCTTCGGACAGGTCTACACCGGGGAGCTGTTTTTT
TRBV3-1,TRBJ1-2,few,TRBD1,CASSQGGTGPYGYTF,TGTGCCAGCAGCCAAGGAGGGACAGGCCCCTATGGCTACACCTTC
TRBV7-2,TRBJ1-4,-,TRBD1,CASSSPRQGTWKLFF,TGTGCCAGCAGCTCGCCAAGACAGGGAACCTGGAAACTGTTTTTT
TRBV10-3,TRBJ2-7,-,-,CAISESAGPEQYF,TGTGCCATCAGTGAGTCCGCAGGGCCCGAGCAGTACTTC
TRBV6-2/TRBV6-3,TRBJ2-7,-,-,CASSYRLLEQYF,TGTGCCAGCAGTTACCGGCTCCTGGAGCAGTACTTC
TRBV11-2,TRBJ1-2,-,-,CASSLDVRGYTF,TGTGCCAGCAGCTTAGATGTACGAGGCTACACCTTC
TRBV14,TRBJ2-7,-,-,CASSQVTGLSYEQYF,TGTGCCAGCAGCCAAGTAACAGGGCTTTCCTACGAGCAGTACTTC
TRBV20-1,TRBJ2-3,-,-,CSARDFGTAQYF,TGCAGTGCTAGAGATTTTGGCACAGCGCAGTATTTT
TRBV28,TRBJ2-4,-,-,CASTGSAKNIQYF,TGTGCCAGCACCGGATCGGCCAAAAACATTCAGTACTTC
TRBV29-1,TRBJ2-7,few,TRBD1,CSVLLTGANPYEQYF,TGCAGCGTTCTCCTGACAGGGGCTAACCCCTACGAGCAGTACTTC
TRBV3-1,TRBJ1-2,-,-,CASSQDRARNYGYTF,TGTGCCAGCAGCCAAGACCGGGCACGGAACTATGGCTACACCTTC
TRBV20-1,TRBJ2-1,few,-,CSAEVSYNEQFF,TGCAGTGCGGAAGTCTCCTACAATGAGCAGTTCTTC
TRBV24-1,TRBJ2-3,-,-,CATSDDFPGRVRWPGTQYF,TGTGCCACCAGTGATGACTTTCCCGGTCGAGTAAGGTGGCCAGGTACGCAGTATTTT
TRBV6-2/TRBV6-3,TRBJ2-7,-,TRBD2,CASSYTGTSRTYEQYF,TGTGCCAGCAGTTACACCGGGACTAGCCGAACCTACGAGCAGTACTTC
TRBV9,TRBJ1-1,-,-,CASSGMGGEGTEAFF,TGTGCCAGCAGCGGAATGGGGGGGGAGGGGACTGAAGCTTTCTTT
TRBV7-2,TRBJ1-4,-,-,CASSSPGEKLFF,TGTGCCAGCAGCTCCCCCGGGGAAAAACTGTTTTTT
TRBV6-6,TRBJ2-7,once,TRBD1,CASSYPTTTGVGYEQYF,TGTGCCAGCAGTTACCCGACGACGACAGGGGTGGGCTACGAGCAGTACTTC
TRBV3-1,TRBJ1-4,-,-,CASSQEMYNTNEKLFF,TGTGCCAGCAGCCAAGAAATGTACAATACTAATGAAAAACTGTTTTTT
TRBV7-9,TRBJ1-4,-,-,CASSLVGPGSGEKLFF,TGTGCCAGCAGCTTAGTAGGACCCGGCTCTGGTGAAAAACTGTTTTTT
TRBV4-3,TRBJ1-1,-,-,CASSHSGGYTEAFF,TGCGCCAGCAGCCACTCCGGGGGATACACTGAAGCTTTCTTT
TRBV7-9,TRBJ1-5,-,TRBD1,CASSERTGGGNQPQHF,TGTGCCAGCAGCGAGAGAACAGGGGGGGGCAATCAGCCCCAGCATTTT
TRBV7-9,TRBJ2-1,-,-,CASSPTRDNEQFF,TGTGCCAGCAGCCCCACCCGGGACAATGAGCAGTTCTTC
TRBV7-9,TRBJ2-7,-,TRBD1,CAGGGDRHYEQYF,TGTGCGGGCGGCGGGGACAGGCACTACGAGCAGTACTTC
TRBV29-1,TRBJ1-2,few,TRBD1,CSVETQGVNGYTF,TGCAGCGTTGAAACTCAGGGGGTTAATGGCTACACCTTC
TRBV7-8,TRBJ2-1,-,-,CASSLFGNPLDNEQFF,TGTGCCAGCAGCTTATTCGGCAACCCCCTAGACAATGAGCAGTTCTTC
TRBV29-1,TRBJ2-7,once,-,CSAEGGTESSYEQYF,TGCAGCGCTGAAGGAGGGACGGAGAGCTCCTACGAGCAGTACTTC
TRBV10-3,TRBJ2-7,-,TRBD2,CATKPGLNAEQYF,TGTGCCACGAAACCGGGACTAAACGCCGAGCAGTACTTC
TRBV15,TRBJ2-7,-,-,CATSRDSLYARGYEQYF,TGTGCCACCAGCAGAGATTCTCTATATGCGCGGGGCTACGAGCAGTACTTC
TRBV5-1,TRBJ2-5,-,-,CASSLGTVLQETQYF,TGCGCCAGCAGCTTGGGGACGGTACTCCAAGAGACCCAGTACTTC
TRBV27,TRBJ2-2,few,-,CASSLSMRRSRSGELFF,TGTGCCAGCAGTTTATCGATGAGGAGATCCCGTAGCGGGGAGCTGTTTTTT
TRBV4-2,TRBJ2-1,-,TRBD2,CASSQGQRGAINEQFF,TGTGCCAGCAGCCAAGGACAGCGGGGGGCCATCAATGAGCAGTTCTTC
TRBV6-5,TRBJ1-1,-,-,CASSPGQTEAFF,TGTGCCAGCAGCCCCGGACAGACTGAAGCTTTCTTT
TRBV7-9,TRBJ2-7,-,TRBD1,CASSPSPGQGISYEQYF,TGTGCCAGCAGTCCCTCGCCGGGACAGGGGATCTCCTACGAGCAGTACTTC
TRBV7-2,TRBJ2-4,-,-,CASSSQAVAKNIQYF,TGTGCCAGCAGCTCCCAGGCGGTAGCCAAAAACATTCAGTACTTC
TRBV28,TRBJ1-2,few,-,CASNQQTGGALGGYTF,TGTGCCAGCAATCAACAAACGGGCGGGGCTTTGGGTGGCTACACCTTC
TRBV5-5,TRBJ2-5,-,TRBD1,CASSIGTDLEQYF,TGTGCCAGCAGCATCGGGACAGACCTTGAGCAGTACTTC
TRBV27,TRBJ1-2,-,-,CASSFSINHDRNYGYTF,TGTGCCAGCAGTTTCTCCATCAACCATGACAGGAACTATGGCTACACCTTC
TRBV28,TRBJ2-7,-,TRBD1,CANSVRDRRTYEQYF,TGTGCCAACAGTGTTCGGGACAGGAGAACCTACGAGCAGTACTTC
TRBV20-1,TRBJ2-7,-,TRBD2,CSVRGTRDEQYF,TGCAGTGTGCGGGGGACGCGGGACGAGCAGTACTTC
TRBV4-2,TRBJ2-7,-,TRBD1,CASSLTGTGLYEQYF,TGTGCCAGCAGCCTAACCGGGACAGGGCTCTACGAGCAGTACTTC
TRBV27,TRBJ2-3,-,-,CASSLNAPSTDTQYF,TGTGCCAGCAGTTTAAACGCCCCTAGCACAGATACGCAGTATTTT
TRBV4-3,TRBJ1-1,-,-,CASSQDSGRSNTEAFF,TGCGCCAGCAGCCAAGATTCTGGGCGGTCGAACACTGAAGCTTTCTTT
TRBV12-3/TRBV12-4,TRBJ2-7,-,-,CASSFVGSPYEQYF,TGTGCCAGCAGTTTCGTAGGTTCTCCCTACGAGCAGTACTTC
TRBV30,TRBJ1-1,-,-,CAWGVIGGNTEAFF,TGTGCCTGGGGGGTCATTGGGGGGAACACTGAAGCTTTCTTT
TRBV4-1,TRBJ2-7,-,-,CASSQGIALSSYEQYF,TGCGCCAGCAGCCAAGGAATAGCGCTTAGCTCCTACGAGCAGTACTTC
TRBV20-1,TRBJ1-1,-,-,CSAVWPVTTEAFF,TGCAGTGCCGTATGGCCCGTGACCACTGAAGCTTTCTTT
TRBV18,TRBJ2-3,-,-,CASSPQQHTDTQYF,TGTGCCAGCTCACCCCAGCAACACACAGATACGCAGTATTTT
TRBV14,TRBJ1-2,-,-,CASSQTVWYGYTF,TGTGCCAGCAGCCAGACAGTTTGGTATGGCTACACCTTC
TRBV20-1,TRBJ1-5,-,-,CSARRGRGDLSNQPQHF,TGCAGTGCTAGGCGCGGTAGAGGGGACCTTAGCAATCAGCCCCAGCATTTT
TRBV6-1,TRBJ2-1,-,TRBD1,CASSPQGGQGIYNEQFF,TGTGCCAGCAGCCCCCAGGGGGGACAGGGGATTTACAATGAGCAGTTCTTC